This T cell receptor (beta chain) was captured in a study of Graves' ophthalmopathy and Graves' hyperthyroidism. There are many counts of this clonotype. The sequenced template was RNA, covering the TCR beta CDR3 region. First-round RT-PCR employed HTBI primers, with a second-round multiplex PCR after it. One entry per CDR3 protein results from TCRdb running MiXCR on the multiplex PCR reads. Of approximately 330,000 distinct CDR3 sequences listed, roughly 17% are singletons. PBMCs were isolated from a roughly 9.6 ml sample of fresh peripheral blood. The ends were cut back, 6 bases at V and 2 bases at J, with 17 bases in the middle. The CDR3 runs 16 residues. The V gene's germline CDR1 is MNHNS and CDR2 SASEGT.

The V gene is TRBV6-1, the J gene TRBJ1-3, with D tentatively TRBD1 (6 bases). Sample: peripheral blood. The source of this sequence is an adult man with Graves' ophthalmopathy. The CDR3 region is CASRHTPGTPGNTIYF. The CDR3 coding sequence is TGTGCCAGCAGGCACACCCCGGGGACACCTGGAAACACCATATATTTT.